This record concerns one T cell receptor beta chain sequence. The sample originates from a study of CD8 T cells in Susac syndrome. Random-hexamer reverse transcription was applied to roughly 0.5 to 1 ug RNA. TCRdb reanalysed the immunoSEQ multiplex PCR reads using MiXCR and keeps one entry per CDR3 protein. The sample lists about 100,000 distinct CDR3 sequences, roughly 93% occurring once. Peripheral blood CD8+ and CD4+ T cells were profiled by TCR beta sequencing. Matched for age and sex, the controls were healthy donors. TEMRA cells were FACS-enriched, with CD8+ and CD4+ T cells isolated negatively. Sequenced: CD8+ T cells from PBMCs. The clonotype originates from a human donor in good health.

The CDR3: CASSYSNLAATQETQYF. The CDR3 DNA sequence: TGTGCCAGCAGTTACTCGAATCTAGCAGCGACCCAAGAGACCCAGTACTTC. The chain couples TRBV6-5 to TRBJ2-5; possibly TRBD2 for D (5 bases). V was shortened by 0 bases and J by 1 base, with 15 bases between the two germline ends. The CDR3 length is 17 residues. Germline V gene sequence: CDR1 MNHEY, CDR2 SVGAGI.